The 6 T cell receptor beta chains below were found in one sample sequenced in a study of T cells in Graves' hyperthyroidism and ophthalmopathy. The investigators amplified TCR beta CDR3 regions from RNA transcripts. The TCR CDR3 was amplified in a first-round RT-PCR using the HTBI primer set. TCRdb re-called the multiplex PCR reads with MiXCR, one entry per CDR3 protein. The table lists approximately 620,000 distinct CDR3 sequences, roughly 14% of them singletons. Sample: blood. The receptor set was obtained from a woman aged 25 to 39 with Graves' hyperthyroidism that later progressed to Graves' ophthalmopathy.

As regards this clonotype: This may stem from a read error, because a much larger clone lies one nucleotide away. The J gene is TRBJ1-1, the V gene TRBV13, with 9 bases that match TRBD1. Per the germline V gene, CDR1 is PRHDT and CDR2 is FYEKMQ (reference sequence). The junction had 3 bases not matched to a gene; V was cut back by 6 bases and J by 1 base. The CDR3 has 14 amino acids. CDR3: CASRKQGANTEAFF. CDR3 DNA sequence: TGTGCCAGCAGAAAACAGGGGGCGAACACTGAAGCTTTCTTT.

The sample holds many counts of this clonotype. The chain carries TRBV19 and TRBJ1-4; tentatively, D is TRBD1 (5 bases). V was shortened by 4 bases and J by 0 bases, with 9 bases between the two germline ends. This CDR3 is 15 amino acids long. Looked up from germline, CDR1 is LNHDA and CDR2 is SQIVND (reference sequence). The CDR3 nucleotides read TGTGCCAGTAGTAGAGACAGAACAACTAATGAAAAACTGTTTTTT. This gives the protein CASSRDRTTNEKLFF.

This clonotype was picked up many times. The J gene is TRBJ1-2, the V gene TRBV2; a weak D match, TRBD1 (6 bases). V lost 1 base, J lost 7 bases, and 16 bases lay in between. The CDR3 loop spans 15 amino acids. Germline-derived CDR1 and CDR2 are SNHLY and FYNNEI. The DNA of the CDR3 is TGTGCCAGCAGTGAAGGGCGGAGCAAGGGGGGTGGCTACACCTTC. Protein product: CASSEGRSKGGGYTF. Using reference TRBV2 and TRBJ1-2 for the parts outside the CDR3, the full variable domain is EPEVTQTPSHQVTQMGQEVILRCVPISNHLYFYWYRQILGQKVEFLVSFYNNEISEKSEIFDDQFSVERPDGSNFTLKIRSTKLEDSAMYFCASSEGRSKGGGYTFGSGTRLTVV.

This clonotype came up many times. The rearrangement joins TRBV3-1 to TRBJ1-2; D is possibly TRBD1 (5 bases). Per the germline V gene, CDR1 is LGHDT and CDR2 is YNNKEL (reference sequence). The CDR3 has 14 residues. Trimming pared 1 base from V and 3 bases from J, leaving 9 bases between. This CDR3 reads CASSQAGLDYGYTF. In DNA, the CDR3 is TGTGCCAGCAGCCAAGCGGGGCTAGACTATGGCTACACCTTC.

This clonotype came up many times. The J gene is TRBJ1-6, the V gene TRBV14; D is unresolved. Trimming took 0 bases from V and 9 from J, leaving 9 bases between them. Germline CDR1 SGHDN, CDR2 FVKESK. The CDR3 runs 14 residues. The CDR3 region is CASSQEIPSSPLHF. In DNA form, the CDR3 reads TGTGCCAGCAGCCAAGAGATCCCCAGTTCACCCCTCCACTTT.

The chain carries TRBV20-1 and TRBJ2-5; the D call may be TRBD1 or TRBD2 (7 bases each). V was cut by 4 bases and J by 5 bases, with 17 bases left in between. In germline, CDR1 is DFQATT, CDR2 SNEGSKA (reference sequence). The CDR3 runs 14 residues. The DNA of the CDR3 is TGCAGTGCTATCCCCCAGGGGGAGGGGGAGACCCAGTACTTC. It specifies CSAIPQGEGETQYF.